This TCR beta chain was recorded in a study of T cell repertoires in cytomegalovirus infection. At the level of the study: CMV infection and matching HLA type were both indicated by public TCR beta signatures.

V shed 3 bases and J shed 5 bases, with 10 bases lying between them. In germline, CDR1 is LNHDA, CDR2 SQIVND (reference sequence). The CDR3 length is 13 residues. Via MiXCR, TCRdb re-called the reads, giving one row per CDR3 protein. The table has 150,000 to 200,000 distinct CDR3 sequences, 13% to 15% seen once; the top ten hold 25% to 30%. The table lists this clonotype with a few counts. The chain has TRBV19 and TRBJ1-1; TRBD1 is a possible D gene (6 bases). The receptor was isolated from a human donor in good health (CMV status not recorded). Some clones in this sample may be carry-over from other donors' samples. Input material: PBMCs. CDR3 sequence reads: CASSISRGTEAFF. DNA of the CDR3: TGTGCCAGTAGTATTAGTAGGGGGACTGAAGCTTTCTTT.